One and the same sample provided the 10 T cell receptor beta chains below, sequenced in a study of CD8 T cells in Susac syndrome. With random hexamers, reverse transcription was performed on about 0.5 to 1 ug of RNA. TCRdb processed the immunoSEQ multiplex PCR reads anew with MiXCR; each CDR3 protein has one entry. The sample carries 250,000 to 350,000 distinct CDR3 sequences, approximately 81% recorded once. Sequences were obtained from CD8+ T cells from PBMCs. The receptors shown here come from a human donor with multiple sclerosis.

The chain recombines TRBV9 with TRBJ2-1; unclear D gene. The CDR3 sequence is 12 residues long. Trimming left V 0 bases short and J 8 bases short, with 6 bases between. The germline V gene encodes CDR1 SGDLS and CDR2 YYNGEE. CDR3 in DNA: TGTGCCAGCAGCGTAGTTAGAGATGAGCAGTTCTTC. It yields the protein CASSVVRDEQFF.

CDR3 nucleotides: TGTGCCAGCAGCCCGAACAATTTCGGAATCACCGGGGAGCTGTTTTTT. Its protein product is CASSPNNFGITGELFF. The V and J genes are TRBV3-1 and TRBJ2-2; D ambiguous. From germline, CDR1 is LGHDT and CDR2 YNNKEL (reference sequence). With 4 bases removed from V and 4 bases from J, the gap between germline ends came to 16 bases. The CDR3 is 16 residues long.

This chain joins TRBV9 and TRBJ2-7, with 9 bases aligning to TRBD1. From germline, CDR1 is SGDLS and CDR2 YYNGEE. This CDR3 comprises 14 residues. V lost 0 bases, J lost 3 bases, and 1 base stayed unmatched. Here the CDR3 reads CASSVGGQGYEQYF. The CDR3 DNA sequence: TGTGCCAGCAGCGTAGGGGGACAGGGCTACGAGCAGTACTTC.

The chain combines TRBV5-1 with TRBJ1-1, with unresolved D. Germline values: CDR1 SGHRS, CDR2 YFSETQ. Deletions cut 0 bases from V and 2 bases from J, with 11 bases between. The length of the CDR3 is 15 residues. In DNA, the CDR3 is TGCGCCAGCAGCTTGGATCCGAGAGGAAACACTGAAGCTTTCTTT. Its protein is CASSLDPRGNTEAFF. Supplemented by reference TRBV5-1 and TRBJ1-1, the full variable domain reads KAGVTQTPRYLIKTRGQQVTLSCSPISGHRSVSWYQQTPGQGLQFLFEYFSETQRNKGNFPGRFSGRQFSNSRSEMNVSTLELGDSALYLCASSLDPRGNTEAFFGQGTRLTVV.

This chain uses TRBV11-2 with TRBJ2-3; no firm D call. The CDR3 loop spans 15 amino acids. V lost 0 bases and J lost 0, with 7 bases in between. From germline, CDR1 is SGHAT and CDR2 FQNNGV. This chain's CDR3 is CASSLERQSTDTQYF. DNA for the CDR3: TGTGCCAGCAGCTTAGAGCGGCAAAGCACAGATACGCAGTATTTT.

The chain joins TRBV28 to TRBJ2-7; D is ambiguous. Germline V lookup: CDR1 MDHEN, CDR2 SYDVKM. This CDR3 spans 14 amino acids. Deletions cut 1 base from V and 5 bases from J, with 12 bases between. The CDR3 reads CASSLSSTVDEQYF. The CDR3 DNA sequence: TGTGCCAGCAGTTTATCGTCAACAGTCGACGAGCAGTACTTC.

This chain joins TRBV5-1 and TRBJ2-2, with D possibly being TRBD2 (6 bases). The CDR3 contains 16 residues. Germline CDR1 reads SGHRS; CDR2 reads YFSETQ. The V and J ends lost 4 bases and 3 bases respectively, with 16 bases between them. The CDR3 sequence: CASSDLGGEDTGELFF. In DNA, the CDR3 is TGCGCCAGCAGCGATCTCGGGGGAGAGGACACCGGGGAGCTGTTTTTT.

V and J are TRBV30 and TRBJ2-1; 10 positions match TRBD1. Germline V gives CDR1 GTSNPN, CDR2 SVGIG (reference sequence). The length of the CDR3 is 19 residues. The trim removed 4 bases at V and 6 bases at J, leaving 21 bases unmatched. This chain's CDR3 is CAWIRRDRGTWYGCNEQFF. In nucleotides, the CDR3 is TGTGCCTGGATACGGCGGGACAGGGGAACGTGGTACGGTTGCAATGAGCAGTTCTTC.

This clonotype was counted only a few times. This rearrangement joins TRBV7-9 to TRBJ2-5, with 11 bases identical to TRBD2. Trimming removed 2 bases from V and 4 bases from J; junction bases left unmatched: 3. The CDR3 is 15 amino acids. The germline V gene has CDR1 SEHNR and CDR2 FQNEAQ (reference sequence). CDR3 coding DNA: TGTGCCAGCAGCTTACTTACTAGCGGGAGAGAGACCCAGTACTTC. Protein sequence: CASSLLTSGRETQYF.

This chain links TRBV5-4 with TRBJ1-2; 9 positions agree with TRBD1. J was trimmed by 8 bases and V by 5 bases; bases with no gene match: 4. The CDR3 has 12 residues. Germline values: CDR1 SGHNT, CDR2 YYREEE (reference sequence). CDR3 sequence reads: CASSGTGRGYTF. The CDR3 DNA reads TGTGCCAGCAGTGGGACAGGGAGGGGCTACACCTTC.